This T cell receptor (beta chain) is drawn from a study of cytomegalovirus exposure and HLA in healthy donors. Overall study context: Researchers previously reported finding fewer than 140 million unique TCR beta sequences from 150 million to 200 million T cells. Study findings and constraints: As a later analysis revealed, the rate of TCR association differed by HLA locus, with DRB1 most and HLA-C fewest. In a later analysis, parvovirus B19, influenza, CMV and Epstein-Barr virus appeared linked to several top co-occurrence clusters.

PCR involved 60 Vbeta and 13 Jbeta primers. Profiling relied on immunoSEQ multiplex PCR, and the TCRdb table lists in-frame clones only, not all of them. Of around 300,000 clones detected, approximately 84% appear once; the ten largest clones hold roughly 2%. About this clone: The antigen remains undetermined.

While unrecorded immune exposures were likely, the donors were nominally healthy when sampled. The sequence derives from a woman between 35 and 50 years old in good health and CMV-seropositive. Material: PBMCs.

Here the CDR3 DNA reads TGTGCCAGCAGTTTCCGCACGGAGGGAACCTACGAGCAGTACTTC. Translated: CASSFRTEGTYEQYF. This chain uses TRBV28 with TRBJ2-7; the D gene is possibly TRBD2 (6 bases). The CDR3 consists of 15 residues. From germline, CDR1 is MDHEN and CDR2 SYDVKM. With 3 bases removed from V and 2 bases from J, the gap between germline ends came to 14 bases. Full variable domain (missing parts from reference TRBV28 and TRBJ2-7): DVKVTQSSRYLVKRTGEKVFLECVQDMDHENMFWYRQDPGLGLRLIYFSYDVKMKEKGDIPEGYSVSREKKERFSLILESASTNQTSMYLCASSFRTEGTYEQYFGPGTRLTVT.